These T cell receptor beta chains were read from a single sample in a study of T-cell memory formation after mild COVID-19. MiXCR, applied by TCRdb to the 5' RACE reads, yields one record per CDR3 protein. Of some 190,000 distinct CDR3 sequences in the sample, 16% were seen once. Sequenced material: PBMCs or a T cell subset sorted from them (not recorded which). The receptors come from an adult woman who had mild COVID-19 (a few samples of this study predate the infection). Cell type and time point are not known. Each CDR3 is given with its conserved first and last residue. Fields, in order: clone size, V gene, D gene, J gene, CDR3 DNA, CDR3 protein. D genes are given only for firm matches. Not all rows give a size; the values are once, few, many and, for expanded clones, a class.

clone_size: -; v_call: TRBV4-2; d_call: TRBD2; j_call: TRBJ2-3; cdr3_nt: TGTGCCAGCAGCCAAGGTGCGAGGGGACTAGTTTCGGATACGCAGTATTTT; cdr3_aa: CASSQGARGLVSDTQYF
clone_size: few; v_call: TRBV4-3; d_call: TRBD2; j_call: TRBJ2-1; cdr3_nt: TGCGCCAGCAGCCAAGGGTCTAGCGGGCTAATGCAGTTCTTC; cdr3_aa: CASSQGSSGLMQFF
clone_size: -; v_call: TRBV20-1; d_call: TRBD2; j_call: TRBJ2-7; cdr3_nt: TGCAGTGCTATCAGCGGGATTCTCACCTACGAGCAGTACTTC; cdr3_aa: CSAISGILTYEQYF
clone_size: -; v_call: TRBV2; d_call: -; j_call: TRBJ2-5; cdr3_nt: TGTGCCAGCAGTGTTGGGGGCGCTCAAGAGACCCAGTACTTC; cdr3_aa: CASSVGGAQETQYF
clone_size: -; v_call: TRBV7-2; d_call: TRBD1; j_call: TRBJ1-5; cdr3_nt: TGTGCCAGCAGCTTAGGAGGACAGGGCTGGGTCCAGCCCCAGCATTTT; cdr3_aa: CASSLGGQGWVQPQHF
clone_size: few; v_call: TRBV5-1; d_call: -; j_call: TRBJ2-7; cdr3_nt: TGCGCCAGCAGCTTGGCAACAGGGAGGACCTACGAGCAGTACTTC; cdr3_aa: CASSLATGRTYEQYF
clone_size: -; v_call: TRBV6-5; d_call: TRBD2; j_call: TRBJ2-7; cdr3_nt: TGTGCCAGCAGTTCTACGGGAGGGCTTAAGTTCTACGAGCAGTACTTC; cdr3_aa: CASSSTGGLKFYEQYF
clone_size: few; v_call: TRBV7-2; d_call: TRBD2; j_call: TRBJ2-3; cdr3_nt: TGTGCCAGCAGCCCTTACTATAGCGGGGGGTTTACAGATACGCAGTATTTT; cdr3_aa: CASSPYYSGGFTDTQYF
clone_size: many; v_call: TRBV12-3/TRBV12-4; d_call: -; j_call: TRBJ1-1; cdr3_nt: TGTGCCAGCAGTTTTAAGGAACTGAACACTGAAGCTTTCTTT; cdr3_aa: CASSFKELNTEAFF
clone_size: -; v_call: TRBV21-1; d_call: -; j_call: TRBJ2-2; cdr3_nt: TGTGCCAGCAGCAGGTGGACAGGGGTCATCGCCGGGGAGCTGTTTTTT; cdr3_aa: CASSRWTGVIAGELFF
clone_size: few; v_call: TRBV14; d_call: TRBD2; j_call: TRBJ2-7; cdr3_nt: TGTGCCAGCAGCAGGACTAGATTTGGAGACATCTACGAGCAGTACTTC; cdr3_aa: CASSRTRFGDIYEQYF
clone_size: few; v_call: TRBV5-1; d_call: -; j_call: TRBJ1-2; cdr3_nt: TGCGCCAGCAGCTTGACACAGGGAGGCTACACCTTC; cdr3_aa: CASSLTQGGYTF
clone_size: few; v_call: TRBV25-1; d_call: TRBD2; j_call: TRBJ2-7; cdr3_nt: TGTGCCAGCAGCGGGACTAGCGGGAGTAACGAGCAGTACTTC; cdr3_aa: CASSGTSGSNEQYF
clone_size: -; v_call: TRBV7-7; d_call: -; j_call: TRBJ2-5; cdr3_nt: TGTGCTAGCAGCTTAAAGGCGGTACAGGAGACCCAGTACTTC; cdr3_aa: CASSLKAVQETQYF
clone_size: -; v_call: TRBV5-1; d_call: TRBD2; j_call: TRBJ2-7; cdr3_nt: TGCGCCAGCAGAACCGGGACTACTGACGAGCAGTACTTC; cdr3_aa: CASRTGTTDEQYF
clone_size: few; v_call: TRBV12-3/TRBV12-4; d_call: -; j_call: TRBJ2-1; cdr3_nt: TGTGCCAGCAGCCCCAACCTCAATGAGCAGTTCTTC; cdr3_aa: CASSPNLNEQFF
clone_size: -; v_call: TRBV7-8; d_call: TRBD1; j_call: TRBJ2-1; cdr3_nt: TGTGCCAGCAGCAGAATCCGGGACAGGGGCAATGAGCAGTTCTTC; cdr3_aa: CASSRIRDRGNEQFF
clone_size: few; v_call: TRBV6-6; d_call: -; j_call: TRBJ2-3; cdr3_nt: TGTGCCAGCAACGGACAGAGCACAGATACGCAGTATTTT; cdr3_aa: CASNGQSTDTQYF
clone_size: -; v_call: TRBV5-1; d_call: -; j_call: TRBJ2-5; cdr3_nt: TGCGCCAGCAGCCAAGGGGCGGGAGAGACCCAGTACTTC; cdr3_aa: CASSQGAGETQYF
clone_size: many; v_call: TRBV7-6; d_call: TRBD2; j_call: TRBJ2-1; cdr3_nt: TGTGCCAGCAGCTTAGAGATAGCGGGGGGGTTCAACAATGAGCAGTTCTTC; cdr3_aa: CASSLEIAGGFNNEQFF
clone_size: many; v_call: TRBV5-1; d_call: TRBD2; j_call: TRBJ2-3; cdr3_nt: TGCGCCAGCAGCCGGGGGGGCACAGATACGCAGTATTTT; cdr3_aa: CASSRGGTDTQYF
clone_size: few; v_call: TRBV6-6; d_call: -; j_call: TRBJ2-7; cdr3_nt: TGTGCCAGCAGCCCCACTAGCGGAGGGGGCCCGTACGAGCAGTACTTC; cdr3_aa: CASSPTSGGGPYEQYF
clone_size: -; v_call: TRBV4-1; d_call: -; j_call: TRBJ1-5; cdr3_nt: TGCGCCAGCAGCCAAGTCAAGAGCAGGGAGCGGAATCAGCCCCAGCATTTT; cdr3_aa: CASSQVKSRERNQPQHF
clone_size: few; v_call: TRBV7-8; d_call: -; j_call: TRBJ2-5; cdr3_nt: TGTGCCAGCAGCTTAGTACACTCTCAGTACTTC; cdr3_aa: CASSLVHSQYF
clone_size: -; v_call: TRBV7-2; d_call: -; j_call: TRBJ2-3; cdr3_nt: TGTGCCAGCAGCGGGTGGACGGCTCTCACAGATACGCAGTATTTT; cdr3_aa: CASSGWTALTDTQYF
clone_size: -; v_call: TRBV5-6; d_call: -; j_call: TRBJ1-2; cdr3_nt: TGTGCCAGCAGCTTGGTGTGGGGGCCGTCTGGCTACACCTTC; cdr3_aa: CASSLVWGPSGYTF
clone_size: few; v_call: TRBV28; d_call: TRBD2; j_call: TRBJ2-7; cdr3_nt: TGTGCCAGCAGTTTATTAAGAGTGACTAGCCAACCGGGGCTCCAAACCTACGAGCAGTACTTC; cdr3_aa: CASSLLRVTSQPGLQTYEQYF
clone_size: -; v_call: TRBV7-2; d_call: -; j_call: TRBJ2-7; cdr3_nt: TGTGCCAGCAGCTCGGGCCCAGGACGGTGGGAGCAGTACTTC; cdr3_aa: CASSSGPGRWEQYF
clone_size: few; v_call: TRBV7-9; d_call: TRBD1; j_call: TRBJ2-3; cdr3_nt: TGTGCCAGCAGCCCTAGAGGGGACAGCCTTAGCACAGATACGCAGTATTTT; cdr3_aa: CASSPRGDSLSTDTQYF
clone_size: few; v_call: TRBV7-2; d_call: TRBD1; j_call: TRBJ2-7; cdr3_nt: TGTGCCAGCAGCTTTACAGGGGTGAGAACCTACGAGCAGTACTTC; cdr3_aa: CASSFTGVRTYEQYF
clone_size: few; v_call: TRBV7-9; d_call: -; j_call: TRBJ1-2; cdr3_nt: TGTGCCAGCAGCTCGCCAGGGATCAGGGCCAACTATGGCTACACCTTC; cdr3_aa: CASSSPGIRANYGYTF
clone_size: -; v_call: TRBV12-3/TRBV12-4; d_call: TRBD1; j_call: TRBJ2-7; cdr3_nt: TGTGCCAGCAGGGTTTGGGGACAGTACGAGCAGTACTTC; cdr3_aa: CASRVWGQYEQYF
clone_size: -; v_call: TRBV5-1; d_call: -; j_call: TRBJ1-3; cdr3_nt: TGCGCCAGCAGCTTGACGACAGAGGTCTTCGGAAACACCATATATTTT; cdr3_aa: CASSLTTEVFGNTIYF
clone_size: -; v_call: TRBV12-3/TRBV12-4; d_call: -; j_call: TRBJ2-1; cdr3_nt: TGTGCCAGCATCAGCGGAGAGTCCTACAATGAGCAGTTCTTC; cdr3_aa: CASISGESYNEQFF
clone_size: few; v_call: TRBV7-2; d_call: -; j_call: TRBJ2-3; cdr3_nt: TGTGCCAGCAGCTTAGAGGCACAAGATACGCAGTATTTT; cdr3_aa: CASSLEAQDTQYF
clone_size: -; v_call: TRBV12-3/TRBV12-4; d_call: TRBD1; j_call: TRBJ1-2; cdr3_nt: TGTGCCAGCAGCGGGACAGGGCGAGGTGGCTACACCTTC; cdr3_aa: CASSGTGRGGYTF